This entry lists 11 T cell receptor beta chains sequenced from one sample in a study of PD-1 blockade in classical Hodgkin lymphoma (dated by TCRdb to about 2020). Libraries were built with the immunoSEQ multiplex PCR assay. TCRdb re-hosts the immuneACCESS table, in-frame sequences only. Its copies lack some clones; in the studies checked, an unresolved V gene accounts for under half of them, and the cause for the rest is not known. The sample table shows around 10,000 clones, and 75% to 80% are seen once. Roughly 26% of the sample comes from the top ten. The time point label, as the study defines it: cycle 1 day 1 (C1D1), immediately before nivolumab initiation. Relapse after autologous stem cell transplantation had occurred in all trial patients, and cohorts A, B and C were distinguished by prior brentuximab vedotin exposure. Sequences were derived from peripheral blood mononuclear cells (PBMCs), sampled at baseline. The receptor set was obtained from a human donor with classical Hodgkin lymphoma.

CDR3 sequence (DNA): TGTGCCACTACAGGGAAAATACTAGCCAAAAACATTCAGTACTTC. It is translated as CATTGKILAKNIQYF. This chain connects TRBV19 to TRBJ2-4, with D possibly TRBD1 on 6 matching bases. Germline V gene lookup returns CDR1 LNHDA and CDR2 SQIVND (reference sequence). Trimming removed 10 bases from V and 0 bases from J, with 16 bases in between. The CDR3 has 15 amino acids.

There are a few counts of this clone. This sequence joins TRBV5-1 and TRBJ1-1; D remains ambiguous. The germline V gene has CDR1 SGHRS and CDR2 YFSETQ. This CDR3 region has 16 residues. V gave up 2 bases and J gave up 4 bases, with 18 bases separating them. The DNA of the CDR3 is TGCGCCAGCAGCTTCCACGGCTATGGTGAGGGCACTGAAGCTTTCTTT. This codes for CASSFHGYGEGTEAFF.

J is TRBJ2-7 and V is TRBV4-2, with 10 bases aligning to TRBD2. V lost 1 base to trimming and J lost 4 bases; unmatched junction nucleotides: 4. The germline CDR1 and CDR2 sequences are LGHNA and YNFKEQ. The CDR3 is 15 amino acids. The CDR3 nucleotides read TGTGCCAGCAGCCAAGCGGCTAGCGGGAGTTACGAGCAGTACTTC. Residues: CASSQAASGSYEQYF.

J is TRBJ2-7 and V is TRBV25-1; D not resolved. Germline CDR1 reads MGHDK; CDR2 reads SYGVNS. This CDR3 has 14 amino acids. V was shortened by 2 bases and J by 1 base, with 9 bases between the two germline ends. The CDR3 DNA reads TGTGCCAGCAGTGAAAGTCCTCAGTCCTACGAGCAGTACTTC. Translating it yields CASSESPQSYEQYF.

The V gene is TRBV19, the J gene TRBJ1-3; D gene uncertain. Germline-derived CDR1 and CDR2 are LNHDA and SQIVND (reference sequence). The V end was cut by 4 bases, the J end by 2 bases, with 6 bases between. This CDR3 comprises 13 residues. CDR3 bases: TGTGCCAGTAGTAAGTCCCCTGGAAACACCATATATTTT. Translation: CASSKSPGNTIYF.

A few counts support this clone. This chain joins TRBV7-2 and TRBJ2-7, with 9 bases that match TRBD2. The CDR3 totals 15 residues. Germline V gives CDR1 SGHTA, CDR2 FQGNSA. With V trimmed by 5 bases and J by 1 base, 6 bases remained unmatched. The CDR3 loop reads CASSLSGSRSYEQYF. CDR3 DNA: TGTGCCAGCAGCCTTAGCGGGAGCAGGTCCTACGAGCAGTACTTC.

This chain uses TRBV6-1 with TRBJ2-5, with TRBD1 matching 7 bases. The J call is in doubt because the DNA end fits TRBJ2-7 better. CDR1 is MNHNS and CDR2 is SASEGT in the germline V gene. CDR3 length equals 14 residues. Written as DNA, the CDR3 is TGTGCCAGCAGTTCCGGGACAGTGGCCTACGAGCAGTACTTC. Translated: CASSSGTVAYEQYF.

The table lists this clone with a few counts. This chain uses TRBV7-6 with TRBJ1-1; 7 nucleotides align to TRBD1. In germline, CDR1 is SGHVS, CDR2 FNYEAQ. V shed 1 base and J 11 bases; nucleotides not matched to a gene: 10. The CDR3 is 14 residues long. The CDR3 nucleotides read TGTGCCAGCAGCTTAGAGGGGGCGGGGGGCGCCGCTTTCTTT. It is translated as CASSLEGAGGAAFF.

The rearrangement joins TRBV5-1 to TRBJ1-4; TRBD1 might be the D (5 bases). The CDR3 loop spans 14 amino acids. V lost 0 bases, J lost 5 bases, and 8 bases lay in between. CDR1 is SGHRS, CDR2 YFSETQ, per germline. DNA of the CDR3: TGCGCCAGCAGCTTGGGGGCAGGGAATGAAAAACTGTTTTTT. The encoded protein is CASSLGAGNEKLFF.

The CDR3 protein is CASSWIRDRDSTNEKLFF. DNA of the CDR3: TGTGCCAGCAGCTGGATCCGGGACAGGGACTCAACTAATGAAAAACTGTTTTTT. The chain recombines TRBV7-2 with TRBJ1-4, with 9 bases identical to TRBD1. There are 18 residues in the CDR3. Looked up from germline, CDR1 is SGHTA and CDR2 is FQGNSA. V lost 4 bases and J lost 0; bases outside the gene matches: 9. The full variable domain, completed using reference TRBV7-2 and TRBJ1-4, is GAGVSQSPSNKVTEKGKDVELRCDPISGHTALYWYRQSLGQGLEFLIYFQGNSAPDKSGLPSDRFSAERTGGSVSTLTIQRTQQEDSAVYLCASSWIRDRDSTNEKLFFGSGTQLSVL.

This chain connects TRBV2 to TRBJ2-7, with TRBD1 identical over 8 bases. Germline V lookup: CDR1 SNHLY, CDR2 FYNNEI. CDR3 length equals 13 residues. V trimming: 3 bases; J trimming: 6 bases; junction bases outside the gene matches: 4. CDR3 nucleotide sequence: TGTGCCAGCAGTGAGTCTGACAGGGGCGAGCAGTACTTC. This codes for CASSESDRGEQYF.